This record looks at one TCR beta chain sequence and its context. Its antigen specificity is not known. It has no much larger one-base neighbor in the sample; base qualities were not kept. Uninvolved adjacent lung was sampled at least 2 cm away from the tumor margin, and two independent pathologists confirmed that the tissue had no atypia. At diagnosis, tumor, uninvolved tumor-adjacent lung and peripheral blood were collected and then preserved as a mix of FFPE and fresh-frozen material. TCR beta CDR3 regions were sequenced from DNA using the immunoSEQ Assay. Per the authors' processing: T cell density was computed as TCR beta template counts normalized to usable DNA estimated by amplifying housekeeping genes. Richness was estimated using the preseqR package, with extrapolation to 400,000 templates for PBMC samples and to 120,000 templates for tissue samples. Clonality was calculated as one minus Pielou's evenness. To identify tissue-enriched TCRs, differential abundance testing was run on productive amino-acid clonotypes with a minimum total count of 5 and an alpha of 0.1. The Jaccard Index and the Morisita Overlap Index were used to quantify repertoire overlap between compartments. GLIPH grouped TCR beta CDR3s together with public tetramer-defined viral CDR3s, and a viral motif had to include at least three viral sequences and show V-gene enrichment. TCRdb obtained this table from immuneACCESS and retained in-frame rearrangements with V and J assigned. These tables miss some clones; where compared with another copy, unresolved V genes account for less than half of the shortfall, and the remainder is unexplained. For V, J and clone size, that table is used; D and trimming come from the DNA. This sample has about 2,500 clones in its table, and less than 30% of those were observed once. In total, the top ten clones hold over 20% of the sample.

Trimming accounts for 3 bases at V and 6 bases at J, while the number of junction bases matched to no gene is 5. Including the terminal cysteine and phenylalanine, the CDR3 comprises 13 residues. Of the read, only the CDR3 DNA is kept; its 39 bases are in frame from base 1. CDR1 LNHDA and CDR2 SQIVND are derived from the germline V gene (reference sequence). This record belongs to a study of T cells in localized non-small cell lung cancer (dated by TCRdb to 2018 to 2021). Turning to the overall study: The study examined T cell repertoires in roughly 240 patients with early-stage NSCLC and compared tumors with uninvolved tumor-adjacent lungs. The cohort was made up of fewer than 250 treatment-naive NSCLC patients whose localized lung tumors had been resected. NSCLC patients had a mean age of around 61 years, and more than 120 were male and some 98 female.

Here is what the overall study found, with its caveats: Higher blood T cell density associated with longer overall survival, while higher adjacent-lung clonality associated with shorter survival. Because the study design was exploratory, TCR variables were selected using unadjusted p-values without false-discovery rate correction. A median of around 57 of the top 100 tumor clones turned up in the paired uninvolved adjacent lung, and under 30 of those clones also ranked among the top 100 of that same adjacent lung. Because multi-region tumor sequencing was not done, intratumor heterogeneity could not be ruled out. Uninvolved tumor-adjacent lung showed the highest T cell clonality, higher than tumor, which suggests more focused antigenic responses in the uninvolved tumor-adjacent lung.

The chain is encoded by TRBV19 joined to TRBJ2-7; 7 of the junction bases match TRBD2. The sample in question was normal lung tissue next to the tumor, obtained before any cancer treatment. The source of this sequence is a man between 40 and 69 years old with stage II squamous cell lung carcinoma. The CDR3 protein is CASSMKRGSEQYF. The DNA sequence is given as TGTGCCAGTAGTATGAAGCGGGGCTCCGAGCAGTACTTC.